These T cell receptor beta chains were read from a single sample in a study of T cell responses to AZD1222 COVID-19 vaccine. Method: immunoSEQ multiplex PCR; TCRdb's copy keeps in-frame clones and lacks some. The data contain 120,000 to 150,000 clones, approximately 89% of them seen just once; the ten biggest clones take up 2.5% to 3%. The source was peripheral blood, collected on day 0 of AZD1222 vaccination. The receptors were sampled from an adult in good health. Each CDR3 is given with its conserved first and last residue. The D gene is left open where the match is weak. Clone size is not always given. Where it is, it says once, few, many or a class for expanded clones.

-	TRBV12-3/TRBV12-4	TRBJ1-2	-	TGTGCCAGCAGTTCGCAGGGGCGCTATGGCTACACCTTC	CASSSQGRYGYTF
TRBD2	TRBV9	TRBJ2-1	-	TGTGCCAGCAGCCCCCGACTAGCGGGAGGCTCCTACAATGAGCAGTTCTTC	CASSPRLAGGSYNEQFF
TRBD1	TRBV5-4	TRBJ1-1	-	TGTGCCAGCAGAAAGGGACAGGGTGGGAGGACTGAAGCTTTCTTT	CASRKGQGGRTEAFF
-	TRBV11-2	TRBJ2-1	-	TGTGCCAGCAGCTCCAGGGGTTTCCAAATAACAGTTGAGCAGTTCTTC	CASSSRGFQITVEQFF
-	TRBV9	TRBJ2-7	-	TGTGCCAGCAGCCCCAGAGGGGCAAGCTACGAGCAGTACTTC	CASSPRGASYEQYF
-	TRBV5-1	TRBJ1-4	once	TGCGCCAGCAGCTCCGGTATAGAGGGGAAGAAGGAAAAACTGTTTTTT	CASSSGIEGKKEKLFF
-	TRBV7-3	TRBJ2-2	-	TGTGCCAGCAGCTTAATGGTCGGGGAGCTGTTTTTT	CASSLMVGELFF
-	TRBV12-5	TRBJ1-1	many	TGTGCTAGTGGTCCCATTAGCAACACTGAAGCTTTCTTT	CASGPISNTEAFF
-	TRBV27	TRBJ2-1	-	TGTGCCAGCAGATTGGGGGCGTGGGACCATGAGCAGTTCTTC	CASRLGAWDHEQFF
TRBD1	TRBV19	TRBJ1-5	-	TGTGCCAGTAGTACGGGACAGACATATAGCAATCAGCCCCAGCATTTT	CASSTGQTYSNQPQHF
TRBD1	TRBV24-1	TRBJ1-6	-	TGTGCCACCAGTGACGAAACGCGGGACAGGGGTTTGGCGTACTATAATTCACCCCTCCACTTT	CATSDETRDRGLAYYNSPLHF
-	TRBV7-9	TRBJ1-1	-	TGTGCCAGCAGCATAGCCGGGGCGAACACTGAAGCTTTCTTT	CASSIAGANTEAFF
-	TRBV7-2	TRBJ1-4	-	TGTGCCAGCAGCTTAGGGGTTCAGTCTAATGAAAAACTGTTTTTT	CASSLGVQSNEKLFF
-	TRBV7-2	TRBJ2-1	-	TGTGCCAGCAGCTTAGTGGTCCTCAGAGATGGAGGGCGAGAGCAGTTCTTC	CASSLVVLRDGGREQFF
-	TRBV5-1	TRBJ1-4	-	TGCGCCAGCAGCTTGGCCCCGGACAGAACCGCAACTAATGAAAAACTGTTTTTT	CASSLAPDRTATNEKLFF
-	TRBV12-5	TRBJ2-7	-	TGTGCTAGTGGTTTGGTGCCATCGGCATTTAGCGAGCAGTACTTC	CASGLVPSAFSEQYF
-	TRBV6-1	TRBJ2-1	-	TGTGCCAGCAGTGAAACGCAGCAGCAGACCTACAATGAGCAGTTCTTC	CASSETQQQTYNEQFF
TRBD1	TRBV3-1/TRBV3-2	TRBJ1-1	-	TGTGCCAGCGCACAGGGGGTAGGGGGCGAAGCTTTCTTT	CASAQGVGGEAFF
-	TRBV3-1/TRBV3-2	TRBJ2-4	-	TGTGCCAGCAGCCAAGAACCTGGGGGCCTCGTCAAAAACATTCAGTACTTC	CASSQEPGGLVKNIQYF
-	TRBV7-3	TRBJ1-5	-	TGTGCCAGCAGCTCTACCTTGGGGCAGCCCCAGCATTTT	CASSSTLGQPQHF
TRBD1	TRBV5-4	TRBJ1-2	-	TGTGCCAGCAGCCGTCCCGGGACAGGGAACTATGGCTACACCTTC	CASSRPGTGNYGYTF
-	TRBV5-1	TRBJ1-2	-	TGCGCCAGCAGCTTGGACGGACATGGCTACACCTTC	CASSLDGHGYTF
-	TRBV4-1	TRBJ1-1	-	TGCGCCAGCAGCCCCAGGGTTTCGAACACTGAAGCTTTCTTT	CASSPRVSNTEAFF
-	TRBV4-3	TRBJ2-5	few	TGCGCCAGCAGCCTACTGAGGGGGGGAGCAGAGACCCAGTACTTC	CASSLLRGGAETQYF
-	TRBV6-1	TRBJ1-5	-	TGTGCCAGCAGTGAAAGACCAATAAGCAATCAGCCCCAGCATTTT	CASSERPISNQPQHF
TRBD1	TRBV10-3	TRBJ1-1	-	TGTGCCATCAGGGGACAGAGTATGAACACTGAAGCTTTCTTT	CAIRGQSMNTEAFF
-	TRBV28	TRBJ1-5	-	TGTGCCAGCAGCCGTATAGGGGTCAATCAGCCCCAGCATTTT	CASSRIGVNQPQHF
-	TRBV11-3	TRBJ2-1	-	TGTGCCAGCAGCCCCCGCAGGGAAGGTGGAGAGCAGTTCTTC	CASSPRREGGEQFF
-	TRBV5-6	TRBJ2-3	-	TGTGCCAGCAGCTTGGAGTGGGGGGATACGCAGTATTTT	CASSLEWGDTQYF
-	TRBV11-2	TRBJ2-1	-	TGTGCCAGCAGTCAGGCGTTCTCCTACAATGAGCAGTTCTTC	CASSQAFSYNEQFF
-	TRBV5-6	TRBJ2-5	-	TGTGCCAGCAGCCAGTTGGGGGGTGGCAGACGAGAGACCCAGTACTTC	CASSQLGGGRRETQYF
TRBD1	TRBV6-6	TRBJ2-3	-	TGTGCCAGCCGTCTTTCTCCGGGACAGGGATCCTTCGGCACAGATACGCAGTATTTT	CASRLSPGQGSFGTDTQYF
-	TRBV23-1	TRBJ2-7	-	TGCGCCAGCAGACCCAAAGGGGGGTACGAGCAGTACTTC	CASRPKGGYEQYF
TRBD2	TRBV10-3	TRBJ2-3	-	TGTGCCATCAGCATAGCCAGACTAGCGGGTAGCACAGATACGCAGTATTTT	CAISIARLAGSTDTQYF
TRBD1	TRBV11-2	TRBJ1-6	-	TGTGCCAGCAGCTTACTAGGACAGGGAGATTCACCCCTCCACTTT	CASSLLGQGDSPLHF